Shown below are 21 T cell receptor beta chains from a single sample sequenced in a study of T cells in Graves' hyperthyroidism and ophthalmopathy. There were TCR beta CDR3 regions amplified from RNA transcripts. TCR CDR3 underwent first-round RT-PCR with the HTBI primer set. One entry per CDR3 protein, called by TCRdb with MiXCR from the multiplex PCR reads. The sample consists of 600,000 to 650,000 distinct CDR3 sequences, 15% to 20% of them appearing once. The sequenced material came from blood. Receptor source: a woman in her twenties or thirties with Graves' hyperthyroidism.

This clonotype is a singleton in its sample. A single base separates this from a much larger clone, so it may be a read error. The CDR3 nucleotides read TGTGCCAGCAGCCCCGGGATGTTCAACAATGAGCAGTCCTTC. Translation: CASSPGMFNNEQSF. The rearrangement uses TRBV5-5 and TRBJ2-1; D possibly corresponds to TRBD2 (5 bases). This CDR3 is 14 amino acids long. Germline CDR1 SGHKS, CDR2 YYEKEE (reference sequence).

CDR3 residues: CASSPTLAANYEQYF. The CDR3 DNA sequence: TGTGCCAGCTCACCAACGCTGGCGGCCAACTACGAGCAGTACTTC. The gene calls are TRBV18 and TRBJ2-7; D uncertain. Trimming stripped 2 bases from V and 3 bases from J, with 14 bases between. The germline gives CDR1 KGHSH, CDR2 LQKENI. The CDR3 extends over 15 amino acids. The full variable domain, in which reference TRBV18 and TRBJ2-7 provide the parts outside the CDR3, is NAGVMQNPRHLVRRRGQEARLRCSPMKGHSHVYWYRQLPEEGLKFMVYLQKENIIDESGMPKERFSAEFPKEGPSILRIQQVVRGDSAAYFCASSPTLAANYEQYFGPGTRLTVT.

This clonotype was recorded many times. The chain employs TRBV6-1 and TRBJ2-1, with D unclear. V dropped 2 bases and J dropped 6 bases, with 14 bases sitting between them. CDR1 and CDR2 (germline): MNHNS, SASEGT. The CDR3 runs 15 residues. The CDR3 DNA reads as TGTGCCAGCAGTGAAAGCTACTCATGGCCCAATGAGCAGTTCTTC. Translation gives CASSESYSWPNEQFF.

This clonotype was picked up many times. The CDR3: CASSFGAGAYNEQFF. The CDR3 DNA sequence: TGTGCCAGCAGTTTTGGGGCGGGGGCATACAATGAGCAGTTCTTC. The chain joins TRBV27 to TRBJ2-1; TRBD2 is a possible D gene (7 bases). The germline V gene encodes CDR1 MNHEY and CDR2 SMNVEV (reference sequence). The length of the CDR3 is 15 residues. Trimming shortened V by 3 bases and J by 4 bases, and 13 bases separated the two germline ends.

This clonotype has just a few counts. This chain uses TRBV20-1 with TRBJ1-6, with a weak D call TRBD1 (5 bases). This CDR3 is 14 amino acids long. V was trimmed by 6 bases and J by 4 bases, leaving 13 bases between them. Germline CDR1 and CDR2: DFQATT and SNEGSKA (reference sequence). CDR3 bases: TGCAGTGCACCGACAGACCCTTATAATTCACCCCTCCACTTT. Translation: CSAPTDPYNSPLHF.

This clonotype was counted between two and nine times. The rearrangement uses TRBV19 and TRBJ2-2; maybe TRBD1 (6 bases). The V gene lost 5 bases and the J gene lost 7 bases, with 11 bases spanning the gap. The CDR3 has 13 amino acids. The germline V gene encodes CDR1 LNHDA and CDR2 SQIVND (reference sequence). CDR3 bases: TGTGCCAGTAGTTTCCAGGGGCTCGGGGAGCTGTTTTTT. Protein: CASSFQGLGELFF.

This clonotype was recorded a few times. The chain combines TRBV5-5 with TRBJ1-2, with TRBD1 identical over 7 bases. The CDR3 spans 14 residues. After removal of 0 bases from V and 4 bases from J, the junction contained 3 bases not matched to a gene. Germline V gives CDR1 SGHKS, CDR2 YYEKEE (reference sequence). The CDR3 reads CASSLAGGIYGYTF. CDR3 nucleotide sequence: TGTGCCAGCAGCTTGGCAGGGGGGATCTATGGCTACACCTTC.

This clonotype was seen a handful of times. This may arise from a read error, as a much more abundant clone is one base away. The J gene is TRBJ2-5, the V gene TRBV28, with D perhaps matching TRBD1 or TRBD2 (5 bases each). V lost 6 bases and J 8 bases, leaving 19 bases between the germline ends. Germline assignment: CDR1 MDHEN and CDR2 SYDVKM. This CDR3 contains 14 residues. Written as DNA, the CDR3 is TGTGCCAGCAGCGTCGGGACCCTGGGAGATACCCAGTACTTC. Protein: CASSVGTLGDTQYF.

This clonotype was observed at least ten times. The chain carries TRBV6-1 and TRBJ2-3; D uncertain. This CDR3 spans 16 amino acids. The V gene's germline CDR1 is MNHNS and CDR2 SASEGT. Trimming removed 5 bases from V and 2 bases from J, with 17 bases in between. The CDR3 loop is CASSLEFLASTDTQYF. CDR3 DNA: TGTGCCAGCAGTTTAGAGTTCCTGGCCTCCACAGATACGCAGTATTTT.

This clonotype was seen repeatedly, ten times or more. This sequence joins TRBV11-2 and TRBJ2-3; 12 nucleotides line up with TRBD2. The germline gives CDR1 SGHAT, CDR2 FQNNGV. The CDR3 is 15 amino acids. The V gene end was trimmed by 5 bases and the J gene end by 5 bases; junction bases not matched to a gene: 5. The CDR3 is CASSAMTSGRDTQYF. CDR3 DNA: TGTGCCAGCAGCGCGATGACTAGCGGGAGAGATACGCAGTATTTT.

This clonotype was seen a single time. A read error may account for a junction end that differs from germline. The chain combines TRBV7-9 with TRBJ1-3; 7 bases align to TRBD1. CDR3 length: 13 amino acids. Germline-derived CDR1 and CDR2 are SEHNR and FQNEAQ (reference sequence). The CDR3 nucleotides read TGTGCCAGCAGCTTCAGGGGGGGAAACAACATATATTTT. Its translation: CASSFRGGNNIYF.

This clonotype was counted ten times or more. The chain combines TRBV29-1 with TRBJ2-5, with TRBD1 identical over 9 bases. Germline-derived CDR1 and CDR2 are SQVTM and ANQGSEA. The trim removed 4 bases at V and 0 bases at J, leaving 6 bases unmatched. The CDR3 is made up of 15 amino acids. The CDR3 spells CSVVWDRDNQETQYF. CDR3 DNA sequence: TGCAGCGTTGTGTGGGACAGGGATAACCAAGAGACCCAGTACTTC. The full variable domain, completed using reference TRBV29-1 and TRBJ2-5, is SAVISQKPSRDICQRGTSLTIQCQVDSQVTMMFWYRQQPGQSLTLIATANQGSEATYESGFVIDKFPISRPNLTFSTLTVSNMSPEDSSIYLCSVVWDRDNQETQYFGPGTRLLVL.

This clonotype was seen a few times. The V and J genes are TRBV29-1 and TRBJ2-2; a possible D gene is TRBD2 (6 bases). This CDR3 is 14 amino acids long. Trimming took off 3 bases at V and 1 base at J, with 9 bases between the two ends. Germline CDR1 and CDR2: SQVTM and ANQGSEA. This chain's CDR3 is CSVEEGMNTGELFF. CDR3 sequence (DNA): TGCAGCGTTGAGGAGGGAATGAACACCGGGGAGCTGTTTTTT.

This clonotype was recorded at least ten times. This rearrangement joins TRBV11-2 to TRBJ2-3, with 7 bases aligning to TRBD2. The germline gives CDR1 SGHAT, CDR2 FQNNGV. The CDR3 contains 17 residues. V dropped 1 base and J dropped 1; count of bases not matched to a gene: 8. The CDR3 DNA is TGTGCCAGCAGCTTAGTGCGGAGGACTAGGGGCACAGATACGCAGTATTTT. This sequence encodes CASSLVRRTRGTDTQYF.

This clonotype appeared many times. The chain couples TRBV12-3 or TRBV12-4 to TRBJ2-3, with D hard to call. The germline V and J ends were trimmed by 10 bases and 3 bases, with 8 bases remaining between them. This CDR3 has 11 amino acids. The CDR3 DNA sequence: TGTGCCATTAGGGCTACAGATACGCAGTATTTT. It encodes CAIRATDTQYF.

In its sample, this clonotype was seen a few times. The J gene is TRBJ1-1, the V gene TRBV24-1; D unclear. CDR3 size: 15 residues. Looked up from germline, CDR1 is KGHDR and CDR2 is SFDVKD. Trimming removed 6 bases from V and 0 bases from J, with 13 bases in between. CDR3 region: CATSSWKRLNTEAFF. In DNA, the CDR3 is TGTGCCACCAGTAGTTGGAAACGACTGAACACTGAAGCTTTCTTT.

The CDR3 loop reads CASKRREDRQPQHF. The CDR3 coding sequence is TGTGCCAGTAAAAGGAGGGAGGATAGGCAGCCCCAGCATTTT. This chain uses TRBV19 with TRBJ1-5; D is ambiguous. The germline V gene has CDR1 LNHDA and CDR2 SQIVND (reference sequence). CDR3 length equals 14 residues. Trimming pared 7 bases from V and 7 bases from J, leaving 17 bases between.

The V call is TRBV6-2 or TRBV6-3, the J call TRBJ2-3; D uncertain. The CDR3 sequence is 14 residues long. CDR1 and CDR2 from the germline V gene are MNHEY and SVGEGT. The V and J ends lost 0 bases and 3 bases respectively, with 7 bases between them. The CDR3 sequence is CASSYSGLTDTQYF. The CDR3 DNA sequence: TGTGCCAGCAGTTACTCGGGCTTGACAGATACGCAGTATTTT.

The table lists this clonotype with a few counts. The chain carries TRBV4-1 and TRBJ2-5; a possible D gene is TRBD2 (6 bases). The V and J ends lost 1 base and 1 base respectively, with 19 bases between them. The CDR3 is 18 residues long. Germline assignment: CDR1 MGHRA and CDR2 YSYEKL. CDR3 region: CASSQAPGGRLGQETQYF. CDR3 nucleotide sequence: TGCGCCAGCAGCCAAGCTCCTGGGGGAAGACTAGGCCAAGAGACCCAGTACTTC.

As concerns this clonotype: This may come from a read error, since a much larger clone is one base off. J is TRBJ1-2 and V is TRBV19; D not certain. The V end was cut by 3 bases, the J end by 7 bases, with 6 bases between. Germline loops: CDR1 LNHDA, CDR2 SQIVND (reference sequence). The CDR3 is 11 amino acids. The CDR3 DNA follows: TGTGCCAGTAGTATGAGGGCTGGCTACACCTTC. It translates to CASSMRAGYTF. Filled out from reference TRBV19 and TRBJ1-2, the complete variable domain reads DGGITQSPKYLFRKEGQNVTLSCEQNLNHDAMYWYRQDPGQGLRLIYYSQIVNDFQKGDIAEGYSVSREKKESFPLTVTSAQKNPTAFYLCASSMRAGYTFGSGTRLTVV.

This clonotype came up a few times. The V and J genes are TRBV13 and TRBJ2-3; 7 nucleotides agree with TRBD2. Germline V gene sequence: CDR1 PRHDT, CDR2 FYEKMQ (reference sequence). V shed 4 bases and J 5 bases; nucleotides not matched to a gene: 9. CDR3 length: 15 amino acids. CDR3 residues: CASSSSAGPQDTQYF. In DNA, the CDR3 is TGTGCCAGCAGCTCTTCAGCGGGACCCCAAGATACGCAGTATTTT.